The 19 T cell receptor beta chains in this list originate from one sample, sequenced in a study of blood T cell repertoires in COVID-19. Method: immunoSEQ multiplex PCR; TCRdb's copy keeps in-frame clones and lacks some. The sample holds roughly 50,000 clones; 80% to 90% are singletons and the top ten take around 30%. Material for sequencing was peripheral blood. The receptors originated from a woman of 80 years or more with COVID-19, enrolled during active disease.

This sequence joins TRBV3-1 (or the pseudogene TRBV3-2) and TRBJ2-3, with D possibly TRBD1 on 6 matching bases. Per the germline V gene, CDR1 is LGHDT and CDR2 is YNNKEL (reference sequence). CDR3 length: 15 amino acids. The V end was cut by 6 bases, the J end by 5 bases, with 18 bases between. The CDR3 DNA is TGTGCCAGCAGGCCTAGCTCCCTCAGGGGAGATACGCAGTATTTT. Translating it yields CASRPSSLRGDTQYF.

This chain uses TRBV4-3 with TRBJ2-4; 14 nucleotides match TRBD2. Germline loops: CDR1 LGHNA, CDR2 YSLEER. V dropped 0 bases and J dropped 3; count of bases not matched to a gene: 1. The CDR3 totals 17 residues. The CDR3 loop is CASSQDGTSGSKNIQYF. The CDR3 DNA reads TGCGCCAGCAGCCAAGATGGGACTAGCGGGAGCAAAAACATTCAGTACTTC.

The rearrangement uses TRBV27 and TRBJ1-4, with D possibly TRBD1 on 6 matching bases. The CDR3 runs to 14 residues. With 3 bases removed from V and 8 bases from J, the gap between germline ends came to 13 bases. Germline loops: CDR1 MNHEY, CDR2 SMNVEV (reference sequence). DNA of the CDR3: TGTGCCAGCAGTTTTACACAGGGTCGGGAAAAACTGTTTTTT. Its protein is CASSFTQGREKLFF.

This chain connects TRBV28 to TRBJ1-5; D not certain. This CDR3 is 16 amino acids long. Germline V gene sequence: CDR1 MDHEN, CDR2 SYDVKM. V lost 3 bases and J lost 4, with 16 bases in between. The chain's CDR3 is CASSFRALTGNQPQHF. CDR3 nucleotide sequence: TGTGCCAGCAGTTTCCGGGCCTTAACGGGGAATCAGCCCCAGCATTTT. The whole variable domain, filled in from reference TRBV28 and TRBJ1-5, reads DVKVTQSSRYLVKRTGEKVFLECVQDMDHENMFWYRQDPGLGLRLIYFSYDVKMKEKGDIPEGYSVSREKKERFSLILESASTNQTSMYLCASSFRALTGNQPQHFGDGTRLSIL.

This clone was recorded once. The V and J genes are TRBV15 and TRBJ2-7, with D perhaps TRBD2 (6 bases). Germline V gene lookup returns CDR1 LNHNV and CDR2 YYDKDF (reference sequence). With 0 bases removed from V and 3 bases from J, the gap between germline ends came to 12 bases. The CDR3 runs to 15 residues. CDR3 nucleotide sequence: TGTGCCACCAGCAGAGATCCGGGGCGGGGCTACGAGCAGTACTTC. Amino acids: CATSRDPGRGYEQYF.

The gene calls are TRBV7-3 and TRBJ2-3; 7 bases map to TRBD2. V gave up 1 base and J gave up 1 base; unmatched junction bases: 5. The germline V gene has CDR1 SGHTA and CDR2 FQGTGA. CDR3 length: 16 amino acids. The chain's CDR3 is CASSLNPGRGTDTQYF. CDR3 sequence (DNA): TGTGCCAGCAGCTTAAATCCTGGGAGGGGCACAGATACGCAGTATTTT.

This clone was counted a single time. This rearrangement joins TRBV19 to TRBJ2-2, with 9 bases fitting TRBD2. The CDR3 sequence is 16 residues long. The V segment lost 5 bases and the J segment 1 base; nucleotides outside the gene matches: 5. Germline CDR1 and CDR2: LNHDA and SQIVND (reference sequence). CDR3 in DNA: TGTGCCAGTAGTCCTCTAGCGGGATTGAACACCGGGGAGCTGTTTTTT. It encodes CASSPLAGLNTGELFF.

This CDR3 reads CASSSSTSGRGTGELFF. CDR3 DNA: TGTGCCAGCAGCTCTTCGACTAGCGGGAGAGGAACCGGGGAGCTGTTTTTT. V gene TRBV11-3 combines with J gene TRBJ2-2; 12 bases agree with TRBD2. Germline values: CDR1 SGHNT, CDR2 YENEEA. The CDR3 extends over 17 amino acids. V lost 4 bases and J lost 5; bases outside the gene matches: 8.

The CDR3 coding sequence is TGTGCCAGCTCACCAGGGACAGATCAGCCCCAGCATTTT. Its protein product is CASSPGTDQPQHF. The chain couples TRBV18 to TRBJ1-5; 7 bases map to TRBD1. CDR3 length: 13 residues. The V gene end was trimmed by 2 bases and the J gene end by 5 bases; junction bases not matched to a gene: 0. The germline CDR1 and CDR2 sequences are KGHSH and LQKENI.

V is TRBV5-4 and J is TRBJ2-5; D possibly corresponds to TRBD2 (6 bases). The CDR3 runs to 16 residues. Trimming stripped 0 bases from V and 3 bases from J, with 15 bases between. CDR1 and CDR2 (germline): SGHNT, YYREEE (reference sequence). The CDR3 here is CASSLDLGRTEETQYF. The CDR3 DNA sequence: TGTGCCAGCAGCTTGGATTTGGGGAGGACCGAAGAGACCCAGTACTTC.

The chain links TRBV4-3 to TRBJ2-3; 7 positions agree with TRBD1. Trimming at V came to 0 bases and at J to 10 bases, leaving 7 bases not matched to a gene. The CDR3 totals 14 residues. Germline loops: CDR1 LGHNA, CDR2 YSLEER. The CDR3 bases are TGCGCCAGCAGCCAAGAAGGGGAGACAGGGTCGCAGTATTTT. Protein product: CASSQEGETGSQYF.

The count of this clone is one. J is TRBJ2-5 and V is TRBV7-6; 11 bases align to TRBD2. Trimming cost V 1 base and J 5 bases; bases outside gene matches: 6. Germline values: CDR1 SGHVS, CDR2 FNYEAQ. The CDR3 extends over 16 amino acids. CDR3: CASSLVGTSGGETQYF. The CDR3 nucleotides are TGTGCCAGCAGCTTAGTTGGGACTAGCGGAGGCGAGACCCAGTACTTC.

The rearrangement uses TRBV5-6 and TRBJ1-4, with 8 bases that match TRBD1. The CDR3 has 18 residues. Germline CDR1 reads SGHDT; CDR2 reads YYEEEE. The J segment lost 7 bases and the V segment lost 4 bases, leaving 18 bases of the junction unmatched. The CDR3 region has the DNA TGTGCCAGCAGCATACGCCACACGGGAGACAGGGGTATTGAAAAACTGTTTTTT. Its protein product is CASSIRHTGDRGIEKLFF.

V is TRBV6-5 and J is TRBJ2-5; possible D gene TRBD2, 6 bases. Trimming took 7 bases from V and 4 from J, leaving 13 bases between them. The germline CDR1 and CDR2 sequences are MNHEY and SVGAGI. CDR3 size: 13 residues. The CDR3 reads CASIRRRGETQYF. The CDR3, as DNA: TGTGCCAGCATCAGAAGGAGGGGAGAGACCCAGTACTTC.

The V call is TRBV15, the J call TRBJ2-2; possibly TRBD1 for D (5 bases). The CDR3 extends over 15 amino acids. Germline assignment: CDR1 LNHNV and CDR2 YYDKDF (reference sequence). V was pared by 3 bases and J by 3 bases, with 11 bases between. CDR3 residues: CATSRAQGYTGELFF. The CDR3 DNA is TGTGCCACCAGCAGGGCCCAGGGATACACCGGGGAGCTGTTTTTT.

The V gene is TRBV28, the J gene TRBJ1-2; D may be TRBD1 (5 bases). Germline CDR1 reads MDHEN; CDR2 reads SYDVKM. The CDR3 has 15 amino acids. V lost 2 bases and J 12 bases, leaving 22 bases between the germline ends. In DNA form, the CDR3 reads TGTGCCAGCAGTTTAACCCAGACACAGGCGCGACGACACACCTTC. Translating it yields CASSLTQTQARRHTF.

J is TRBJ2-2 and V is TRBV6-4; TRBD2 aligns across 8 bases. Germline V gene sequence: CDR1 MRHNA, CDR2 SNTAGT. The junction had 3 bases not matched to a gene; V was cut back by 0 bases and J by 9 bases. The CDR3 is 14 residues long. In DNA, the CDR3 is TGTGCCAGCAGTGACTCCAGCGGGGGACGGGAGCTGTTTTTT. This encodes CASSDSSGGRELFF.

This chain connects TRBV21-1 to TRBJ1-5; no check of the table's D call, TRBD1, against the DNA was made. TRBV21-1 is a documented pseudogene. The CDR3 loop spans 14 amino acids. CDR3 residues: CASSKGQGIWPQHF. The CDR3 bases are TGTGCCAGCAGCAAGGGACAGGGGATTTGGCCCCAGCATTTT.

This chain links TRBV3-1 (or the pseudogene TRBV3-2) with TRBJ2-2; 10 bases agree with TRBD2. Germline CDR1 and CDR2: LGHDT and YNNKEL (reference sequence). This CDR3 is 21 amino acids long. After removal of 0 bases from V and 6 bases from J, the junction contained 19 bases not matched to a gene. The CDR3 sequence: CASSQDKCGTSAVVGPGELFF. In nucleotides, the CDR3 is TGTGCCAGCAGCCAAGACAAGTGTGGGACTAGCGCCGTCGTAGGCCCCGGGGAGCTGTTTTTT.